This T cell receptor beta chain was captured by sequencing in a study of control samples from healthy donors and cancer patients. Germline V gene data show CDR1 as SGHTS and CDR2 as YDEGEE. The CDR3 extends over 12 amino acids. V was shortened by 1 base and J by 7 bases, with 8 bases between the two germline ends. Clones were sequenced by immunoSEQ multiplex PCR, and TCRdb holds only the in-frame ones, with some missing. The sample carries around 59,000 clones, around 90% recorded once. The receptor was isolated from a middle-aged man with colorectal cancer. The chain employs TRBV5-8 and TRBJ1-1; D unresolved. Sequences were obtained from PBMCs. The CDR3 here is CASSLSGDEAFF. As DNA, the CDR3 is TGTGCCAGCAGCTTGTCTGGGGATGAAGCTTTCTTT.